The next 2 T cell receptor beta chains were all read from a single sample in a study of Tregs in tolerant kidney transplant recipients. Profiled with immunoSEQ multiplex PCR; TCRdb holds only in-frame clones, not every one. This table has 200,000 to 300,000 clones, 84% appearing once. Source material: CD4+ T cells from blood. Receptors originate from a human donor in good health.

This rearrangement joins TRBV19 to TRBJ2-3; D is possibly TRBD1 (6 bases). This CDR3 contains 13 residues. Trimming stripped 9 bases from V and 5 bases from J, with 15 bases between. Germline CDR1 and CDR2: LNHDA and SQIVND (reference sequence). The CDR3 loop reads CASSRGRGDTQYF. The CDR3 DNA follows: TGTGCCAGCAGCAGGGGCCGGGGAGATACGCAGTATTTT.

DNA of the CDR3: TGTGCCAGCAGCTCAACTCATACCTTGGGCTATGGCTACACCTTC. It specifies CASSSTHTLGYGYTF. The chain links TRBV12-1 to TRBJ1-2. TRBV12-1 is shown as a pseudogene. The CDR3 has 15 residues.